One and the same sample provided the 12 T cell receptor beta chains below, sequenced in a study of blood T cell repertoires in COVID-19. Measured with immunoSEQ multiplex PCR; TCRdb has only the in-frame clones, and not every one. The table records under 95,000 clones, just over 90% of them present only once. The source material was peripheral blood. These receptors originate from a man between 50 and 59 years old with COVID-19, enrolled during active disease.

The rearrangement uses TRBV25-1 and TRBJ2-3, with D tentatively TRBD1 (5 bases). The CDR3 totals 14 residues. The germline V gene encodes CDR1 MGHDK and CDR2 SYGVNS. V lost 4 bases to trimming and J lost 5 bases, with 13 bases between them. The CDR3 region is CASSGGISRDTQYF. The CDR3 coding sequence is TGTGCCAGCAGTGGGGGCATTAGTAGAGATACGCAGTATTTT.

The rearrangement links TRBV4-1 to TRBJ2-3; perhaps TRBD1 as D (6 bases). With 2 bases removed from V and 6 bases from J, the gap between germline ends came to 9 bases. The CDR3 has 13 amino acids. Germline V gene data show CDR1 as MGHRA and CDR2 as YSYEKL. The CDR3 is CASSQTGSDTQYF. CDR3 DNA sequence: TGCGCCAGCAGCCAAACAGGGTCGGATACGCAGTATTTT.

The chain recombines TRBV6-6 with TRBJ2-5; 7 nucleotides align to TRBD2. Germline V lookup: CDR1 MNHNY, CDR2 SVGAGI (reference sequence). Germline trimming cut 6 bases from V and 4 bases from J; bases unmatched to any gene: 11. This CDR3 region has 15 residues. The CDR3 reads CASSPTGVAGETQYF. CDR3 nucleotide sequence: TGTGCCAGCAGCCCCACGGGGGTAGCGGGAGAGACCCAGTACTTC.

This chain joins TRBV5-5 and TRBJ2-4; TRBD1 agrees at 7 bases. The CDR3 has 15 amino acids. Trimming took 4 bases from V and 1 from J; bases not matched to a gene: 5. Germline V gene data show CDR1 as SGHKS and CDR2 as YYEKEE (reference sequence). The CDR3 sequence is CASSDRVMAKNIQYF. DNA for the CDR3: TGTGCCAGCAGCGACAGGGTAATGGCCAAAAACATTCAGTACTTC.

CDR3 in amino acids: CASSSLAGGGTQYF. CDR3 in DNA: TGTGCCAGCAGCTCATTAGCGGGAGGTGGGACCCAGTACTTC. The gene calls are TRBV7-2 and TRBJ2-5, with 10 bases that match TRBD2. The V segment lost 4 bases and the J segment 7 bases; nucleotides outside the gene matches: 6. The CDR3 spans 14 residues. The germline gives CDR1 SGHTA, CDR2 FQGNSA.

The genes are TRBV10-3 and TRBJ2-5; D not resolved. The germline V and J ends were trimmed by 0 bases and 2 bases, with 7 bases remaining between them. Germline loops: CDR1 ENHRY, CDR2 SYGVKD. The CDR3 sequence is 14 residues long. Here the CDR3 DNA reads TGTGCCATCAGTGAGTCGGGCAGACAAGAGACCCAGTACTTC. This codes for CAISESGRQETQYF.

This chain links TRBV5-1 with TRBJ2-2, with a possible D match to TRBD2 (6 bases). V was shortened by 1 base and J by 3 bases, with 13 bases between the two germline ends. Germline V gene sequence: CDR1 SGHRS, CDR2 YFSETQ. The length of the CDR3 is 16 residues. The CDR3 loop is CASSLYGTPDTGELFF. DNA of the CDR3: TGCGCCAGCAGCTTGTATGGGACTCCGGACACCGGGGAGCTGTTTTTT.

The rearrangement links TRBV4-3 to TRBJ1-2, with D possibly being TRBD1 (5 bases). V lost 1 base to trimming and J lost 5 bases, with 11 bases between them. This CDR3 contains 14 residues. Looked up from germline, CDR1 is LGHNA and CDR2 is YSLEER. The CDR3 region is CASSQVLGTYGYTF. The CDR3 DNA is TGCGCCAGCAGCCAAGTGTTGGGGACTTATGGCTACACCTTC.

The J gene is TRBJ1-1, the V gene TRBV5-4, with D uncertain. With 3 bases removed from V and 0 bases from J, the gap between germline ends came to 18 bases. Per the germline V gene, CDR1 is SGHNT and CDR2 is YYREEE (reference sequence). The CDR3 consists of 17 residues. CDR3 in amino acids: CASSYRLPSPMNTEAFF. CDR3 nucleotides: TGTGCCAGCAGCTACCGGTTACCCTCTCCCATGAACACTGAAGCTTTCTTT.

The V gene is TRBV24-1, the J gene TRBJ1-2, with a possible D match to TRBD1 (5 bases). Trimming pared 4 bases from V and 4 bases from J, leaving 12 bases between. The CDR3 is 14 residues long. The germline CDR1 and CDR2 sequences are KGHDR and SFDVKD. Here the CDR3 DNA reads TGTGCCACCAGTGACCCCGACAGACGCTATGGCTACACCTTC. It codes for CATSDPDRRYGYTF.

CDR3 sequence (DNA): TGTGCCAGCTCACCACCGTACAGGGAAGAGACCCAGTACTTC. It is translated as CASSPPYREETQYF. The rearrangement links TRBV18 to TRBJ2-5; D possibly corresponds to TRBD1 (6 bases). The V end lost 0 bases, the J end lost 3 bases, and 8 bases lay between the germline ends. CDR1 KGHSH and CDR2 LQKENI come from the germline V gene. CDR3 size: 14 residues.

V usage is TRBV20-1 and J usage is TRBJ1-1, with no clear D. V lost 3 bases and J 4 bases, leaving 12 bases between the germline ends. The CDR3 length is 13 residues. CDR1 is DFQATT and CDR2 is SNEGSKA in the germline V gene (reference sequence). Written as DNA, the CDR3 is TGCAGTGCTAGTGCCCTCCTCGGCACTGAAGCTTTCTTT. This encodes CSASALLGTEAFF.